These 25 T cell receptor beta chains came from one sample sequenced in a study of T cells after yellow fever vaccination. TCRdb ran MiXCR on the 5' RACE reads and lists one entry per CDR3 protein. The sample has about 160,000 distinct CDR3 sequences, 5.5% to 7.5% seen once. Sequencing used CD4+ T cells sorted from PBMCs, obtained less than 6 days after the first yellow fever vaccination. These receptors were collected from a man in his late teens or twenties who received the YFV17D yellow fever vaccine.

This clonotype was found many times. The chain recombines TRBV7-2 with TRBJ2-1; no clear D gene. Trimming took 4 bases from V and 5 from J, leaving 9 bases between them. The CDR3 runs 13 residues. Germline V gene sequence: CDR1 SGHTA, CDR2 FQGNSA. For the CDR3, the DNA is TGTGCCAGCAGCTGGGCCGGCAACAATGAGCAGTTCTTC. Translated: CASSWAGNNEQFF.

This clonotype was seen ten or more times. The rearrangement joins TRBV15 to TRBJ2-5; D ambiguous. CDR1 and CDR2 (germline): LNHNV, YYDKDF (reference sequence). Trimming cost V 3 bases and J 1 base, with 3 bases left between them. The CDR3 is made up of 12 amino acids. The CDR3 loop reads CATSSVQETQYF. The CDR3 coding sequence is TGTGCCACCAGCAGTGTCCAAGAGACCCAGTACTTC. Complete variable domain (other parts from reference TRBV15 and TRBJ2-5): DAMVIQNPRYQVTQFGKPVTLSCSQTLNHNVMYWYQQKSSQAPKLLFHYYDKDFNNEADTPDNFQSRRPNTSFCFLDIRSPGLGDTAMYLCATSSVQETQYFGPGTRLLVL.

This clonotype has at least ten counts. The chain has TRBV29-1 and TRBJ2-7; D remains unclear. From germline, CDR1 is SQVTM and CDR2 ANQGSEA. Trimming shortened V by 5 bases and J by 1 base, and 9 bases separated the two germline ends. CDR3 length: 12 amino acids. CDR3 amino acids: CSVSGLSYEQYF. As DNA, the CDR3 is TGCAGCGTTTCTGGGTTGTCCTACGAGCAGTACTTC.

This clonotype showed up just a few times. The chain recombines TRBV5-6 with TRBJ1-6, with 8 bases that match TRBD1. V lost 3 bases, J lost 13 bases, and 6 bases stayed unmatched. The CDR3 runs 13 residues. Germline CDR1 is SGHDT and CDR2 is YYEEEE. CDR3 sequence: CASSSGQGDPLHF. As DNA, the CDR3 is TGTGCCAGCAGCTCCGGACAGGGAGACCCCCTCCACTTT.

This clonotype appeared many times. V is TRBV6-6 and J is TRBJ1-1; D remains unclear. Trimming removed 8 bases from V and 3 bases from J, with 10 bases in between. Germline assignment: CDR1 MNHNY and CDR2 SVGAGI (reference sequence). The CDR3 length is 12 residues. The CDR3 bases are TGTGCCAGCCAGTGGGATTACACTGAAGCTTTCTTT. Translated, it gives CASQWDYTEAFF.

In its sample, this clonotype was seen many times. The J gene is TRBJ2-4, the V gene TRBV6-1, with 9 positions matching TRBD1. Germline V lookup: CDR1 MNHNS, CDR2 SASEGT. V was pared by 6 bases and J by 12 bases, with 15 bases of the junction left unmatched. The CDR3 runs to 15 residues. The CDR3 sequence is CASRTTAAGQGTQYF. The DNA of the CDR3 is TGTGCCAGCAGGACTACGGCAGCGGGACAGGGTACTCAGTACTTC.

There are a few counts of this clonotype. The chain has TRBV7-2 and TRBJ1-2; D ambiguous. This CDR3 is 15 amino acids long. Trimming took 7 bases from V and 5 from J, leaving 20 bases between them. Per germline, CDR1 SGHTA and CDR2 FQGNSA. The DNA for the CDR3 is TGTGCCAGCACCCTTACCCTATTGACACCTTATGGCTACACCTTC. Translating it yields CASTLTLLTPYGYTF.

The J gene is TRBJ2-3, the V gene TRBV24-1; a weak D match, TRBD1 (5 bases). The germline CDR1 and CDR2 sequences are KGHDR and SFDVKD. Trimming left V 9 bases short and J 3 bases short, with 12 bases between. This CDR3 contains 13 residues. In nucleotides, the CDR3 is TGTGCCACCGGGGCAGGTGGTACAGATACGCAGTATTTT. It codes for CATGAGGTDTQYF.

This clonotype was seen a few times. This chain connects TRBV6-1 to TRBJ2-7, with a tentative D call TRBD2 (5 bases). The CDR3 runs to 15 residues. V was cut by 2 bases and J by 4 bases, with 15 bases left in between. The germline CDR1 and CDR2 sequences are MNHNS and SASEGT. CDR3 in amino acids: CASSERAPGSYEQYV. CDR3 bases: TGTGCCAGCAGTGAACGCGCCCCGGGGTCGTACGAGCAGTACGTC.

This clonotype showed up many times. In DNA, the CDR3 is TGTGCCAGCAGCTTAACAGGGATGAATGAGCAGTTCTTC. Encoded protein: CASSLTGMNEQFF. The chain links TRBV11-3 to TRBJ2-1; D perhaps matches TRBD1 (6 bases). The germline V gene encodes CDR1 SGHNT and CDR2 YENEEA. The CDR3 contains 13 residues. With 2 bases removed from V and 7 bases from J, the gap between germline ends came to 9 bases.

The V gene is TRBV20-1, the J gene TRBJ1-4; D is uncertain. CDR3 length: 11 amino acids. From germline, CDR1 is DFQATT and CDR2 SNEGSKA (reference sequence). Deletions cut 7 bases from V and 5 bases from J, with 8 bases between. The CDR3 DNA reads TGCAGTGTTTTAAAAAATGAAAAACTGTTTTTT. Translated: CSVLKNEKLFF.

CDR3 sequence (DNA): TGCAGTGCTCAACAACAGGATGACACTGAAGCTTTCTTT. It specifies CSAQQQDDTEAFF. This sequence joins TRBV20-1 and TRBJ1-1, with D possibly matching TRBD1 (5 bases). Germline values: CDR1 DFQATT, CDR2 SNEGSKA (reference sequence). V gave up 5 bases and J gave up 3 bases, with 13 bases separating them. The CDR3 runs 13 residues.

This clonotype was recorded at least ten times. The CDR3 is CATSDLTGLQYF. The CDR3 coding sequence is TGTGCCACCAGTGATCTGACAGGGCTACAGTATTTT. The genes are TRBV24-1 and TRBJ2-3, with 7 nucleotides matching TRBD1. The CDR3 totals 12 residues. The J segment lost 12 bases and the V segment lost 3 bases, leaving 5 bases of the junction unmatched. CDR1 is KGHDR and CDR2 is SFDVKD in the germline V gene.

The DNA for the CDR3 is TGCGCCAGCAGCCAAGTCCGGGGGTGGCCTGAAGCTTTCTTT. It codes for CASSQVRGWPEAFF. The chain employs TRBV4-3 and TRBJ1-1; TRBD1 is a possible D gene (5 bases). Germline V gene data show CDR1 as LGHNA and CDR2 as YSLEER. V was pared by 1 base and J by 6 bases, with 12 bases between. The CDR3 extends over 14 amino acids.

Ten or more counts support this clonotype. The genes are TRBV4-2 and TRBJ2-1, with 9 bases fitting TRBD1. This CDR3 comprises 15 residues. V shed 5 bases and J 4 bases; nucleotides not matched to a gene: 6. Germline V gene lookup returns CDR1 LGHNA and CDR2 YNFKEQ. CDR3 in amino acids: CASSNPGQGYNEQFF. The CDR3 nucleotides are TGTGCCAGCAGCAATCCGGGACAGGGATACAATGAGCAGTTCTTC.

This clonotype was seen only a few times. The CDR3 DNA reads as TGCAGTTGGGGAAAGGAATACAATGAGCAGTTCTTC. Amino acid sequence: CSWGKEYNEQFF. The chain carries TRBV20-1 and TRBJ2-1; no reliable D call. CDR3 size: 12 residues. The V gene's germline CDR1 is DFQATT and CDR2 SNEGSKA (reference sequence). V lost 8 bases to trimming and J lost 4 bases, with 12 bases between them.

This clonotype has at least ten counts. V gene TRBV4-3 combines with J gene TRBJ2-3; D call uncertain. Per the germline V gene, CDR1 is LGHNA and CDR2 is YSLEER. Deletions cut 0 bases from V and 3 bases from J, with 10 bases between. This CDR3 comprises 15 residues. CDR3 coding DNA: TGCGCCAGCAGCCAAGACGCCCTAGTTACAGATACGCAGTATTTT. Translation gives CASSQDALVTDTQYF.

The chain combines TRBV11-2 with TRBJ2-7, with D perhaps being TRBD1 or TRBD2 (5 bases each). The germline gives CDR1 SGHAT, CDR2 FQNNGV. This CDR3 spans 17 amino acids. V dropped 6 bases and J dropped 3 bases, with 24 bases sitting between them. The CDR3 region has the DNA TGTGCCAGCAGACCGGGGCAGTCTGGAGCAACTATCTACGAGCAGTACGTC. Translation: CASRPGQSGATIYEQYV.

V gene TRBV18 combines with J gene TRBJ1-3; 8 bases fit TRBD1. Germline CDR1 reads KGHSH; CDR2 reads LQKENI. Germline trimming cut 5 bases from V and 8 bases from J; bases unmatched to any gene: 5. The CDR3 totals 13 residues. The CDR3 bases are TGTGCCAGCTCAATGGACAGGGCGGACACCATATATTTT. Amino acids: CASSMDRADTIYF.

This clonotype was detected many times. The gene calls are TRBV5-1 and TRBJ2-3, with TRBD2 as a possible D gene (6 bases). V was cut by 3 bases and J by 2 bases, with 10 bases left in between. Germline V gene sequence: CDR1 SGHRS, CDR2 YFSETQ. The CDR3 has 14 amino acids. CDR3 residues: CASSSGLITDTQYF. CDR3 in DNA: TGCGCCAGCAGCTCGGGACTTATCACAGATACGCAGTATTTT.

In this sample, this clonotype turned up many times. The genes are TRBV12-3 or TRBV12-4 and TRBJ1-5, with unresolved D. The CDR3 is 15 residues long. V dropped 5 bases and J dropped 6 bases, with 17 bases sitting between them. The CDR3 bases are TGTGCCAGCAGTCCCAGCCAGGTTACCAGTCAGCCCCAGCATTTT. Amino acid sequence: CASSPSQVTSQPQHF.

This clonotype was seen at least ten times. J is TRBJ2-7 and V is TRBV4-1, with 11 bases matching TRBD2. Trimming removed 4 bases from V and 2 bases from J; junction bases left unmatched: 13. This CDR3 comprises 18 residues. CDR1 and CDR2 (germline): MGHRA, YSYEKL. The CDR3 region is CASSRVMLAGGVTYEQYF. CDR3 sequence (DNA): TGCGCCAGCAGCCGCGTCATGCTAGCGGGAGGCGTCACCTACGAGCAGTACTTC.

This clonotype was found many times. V and J are TRBV6-5 and TRBJ2-7; 9 positions agree with TRBD1. CDR1 is MNHEY, CDR2 SVGAGI, per germline. This CDR3 has 15 amino acids. After removal of 7 bases from V and 5 bases from J, the junction contained 12 bases not matched to a gene. CDR3 in DNA: TGTGCCAGCATTAATACAGGGGGCGGATTCCACGAGCAGTACTTC. Protein: CASINTGGGFHEQYF.

Comment on this clonotype: One end of the junction does not line up with germline, which may come from a read error. The rearrangement uses TRBV7-9 and TRBJ1-5; unclear D gene. The CDR3 extends over 14 amino acids. Germline V gene sequence: CDR1 SEHNR, CDR2 FQNEAQ (reference sequence). CDR3 amino acids: CASSGMGSKQPHHF. The DNA of the CDR3 is TGTGCCAGCAGCGGAATGGGCAGCAAGCAGCCCCACCATTTT. The full variable domain, in which reference TRBV7-9 and TRBJ1-5 provide the parts outside the CDR3, is DTGVSQNPRHKITKRGQNVTFRCDPISEHNRLYWYRQTLGQGPEFLTYFQNEAQLEKSRLLSDRFSAERPKGSFSTLEIQRTEQGDSAMYLCASSGMGSKQPHHFGDGTRLSIL.

This clonotype was picked up a small number of times. The V call is TRBV20-1, the J call TRBJ1-1; tentatively, D is TRBD1 (6 bases). The CDR3 has 13 amino acids. The V gene's germline CDR1 is DFQATT and CDR2 SNEGSKA (reference sequence). The V gene lost 4 bases and the J gene lost 0 bases, with 9 bases spanning the gap. This chain's CDR3 is CSAIGQMNTEAFF. The CDR3 DNA sequence: TGCAGTGCTATCGGACAGATGAACACTGAAGCTTTCTTT.